This T cell receptor (beta chain) stems from a study of naive and memory T cell subsets. Study results and limitations: A few larger clonotypes appeared in naive repertoires, especially CD8, possibly memory cells re-expressing CD45RA.

The beta constant-region primer was an equimolar mix of two oligonucleotides covering TRBC1 and TRBC2. Ligated cDNA was amplified by four rounds of PCR with nested alpha and beta constant-region primers and SP2. The cDNA 3' end received a ligated single-stranded oligonucleotide carrying the SP2 primer and a 12-nucleotide UMI. TCRdb called the UMI-ligation and nested PCR reads again in MiXCR, with one record for every CDR3 protein. The repertoire holds approximately 150,000 distinct CDR3 sequences, 15% to 25% seen once, with 0.6% to 0.7% in the top ten. The CDR3 loop spans 17 amino acids. With V trimmed by 4 bases and J by 3 bases, 10 bases remained unmatched. Notes on this clonotype: Its antigen is not known.

This TCR was sampled from a human donor in good health. The V call is TRBV12-3 or TRBV12-4, the J call TRBJ2-3; 10 nucleotides line up with TRBD1. The sequencing sample was made of naive CD8+ T cells from blood. The DNA of the CDR3 is TGTGCCAGCAGTTCGCCCGGGACAGGGGATTATACAGATACGCAGTATTTT. Encoded protein: CASSSPGTGDYTDTQYF.